This TCR beta chain originates from a study of T cells expressing NK-cell markers. Study summary: Source material for TCR beta repertoires consisted of sorted CD3+CD56+NKG2C+, CD3+CD56+NKG2C- and CD3+CD56-NKG2C+ T cells. HCMV serostatus: seven of eight sequenced donors positive, one negative.

Germline lookup yields CDR1 MNHEY and CDR2 SMNVEV (reference sequence). This CDR3 comprises 14 residues. TCRdb re-called the 5' RACE reads and gives one entry per CDR3 protein, without DNA. This sample lists approximately 460,000 distinct CDR3 sequences; its ten largest clones have under 7.5%. This clonotype was obtained from a woman aged 18-70 years in good health. This chain joins TRBV27 and TRBJ2-7; TCRdb selects TRBD1, and the lack of DNA leaves this call unchecked. Sample: blood T cells: a sorted CD56 or NKG2C T cell subset, CD4+ or CD8+ T cells, or bulk PBMC T cells (not recorded which). The CDR3 protein is CASRIGQGGYEQYF.